The next 26 T cell receptor beta chains were all read from a single sample in a study of blood T cell repertoires in COVID-19. Method: immunoSEQ multiplex PCR; TCRdb's copy keeps in-frame clones and lacks some. The sample consists of roughly 100,000 clones, 70% to 90% of them appearing once. Specimen: peripheral blood. The receptors here all came from a man aged 50 or older with active COVID-19.

The gene calls are TRBV7-2 and TRBJ2-7, with D possibly matching TRBD2 (6 bases). This CDR3 contains 15 residues. The germline V gene encodes CDR1 SGHTA and CDR2 FQGNSA. With 1 base removed from V and 4 bases from J, the gap between germline ends came to 14 bases. The CDR3 region is CASSLGVGTAYEQYF. The CDR3 nucleotides are TGTGCCAGCAGCTTAGGAGTAGGGACTGCATACGAGCAGTACTTC.

The chain is built from TRBV12-5 and TRBJ1-1, with D maybe TRBD1 (6 bases). The CDR3 consists of 15 residues. From germline, CDR1 is LGHNT and CDR2 FRNRAP. The ends were cut back, 1 base at V and 4 bases at J, with 13 bases in the middle. The CDR3 region is CASGLDGGGLTEAFF. The CDR3 DNA reads as TGTGCTAGTGGTTTGGATGGCGGGGGGCTCACTGAAGCTTTCTTT.

The chain employs TRBV7-6 and TRBJ1-2, with 11 bases aligning to TRBD1. Germline V CDR1 and CDR2: SGHVS, FNYEAQ. The V gene end was trimmed by 4 bases and the J gene end by 0 bases; junction bases not matched to a gene: 4. The CDR3 spans 16 residues. In nucleotides, the CDR3 is TGTGCCAGCAGCTCGGGACAGGGGGGGACTAACTATGGCTACACCTTC. Protein sequence: CASSSGQGGTNYGYTF. Full variable domain (outside the CDR3, taken from reference TRBV7-6 and TRBJ1-2): GAGVSQSPRYKVTKRGQDVALRCDPISGHVSLYWYRQALGQGPEFLTYFNYEAQQDKSGLPNDRFSAERPEGSISTLTIQRTEQRDSAMYRCASSSGQGGTNYGYTFGSGTRLTVV.

The V and J genes are TRBV7-2 and TRBJ2-1; the match to TRBD1 covers 7 bases. Germline CDR1 reads SGHTA; CDR2 reads FQGNSA. V lost 3 bases and J lost 7; bases outside the gene matches: 6. The CDR3 runs 14 residues. CDR3 loop: CASSFGLTGNEQFF. The CDR3 DNA follows: TGTGCCAGCAGCTTCGGTCTGACAGGGAATGAGCAGTTCTTC.

V is TRBV25-1 and J is TRBJ2-7, with D uncertain. Germline assignment: CDR1 MGHDK and CDR2 SYGVNS. The V and J ends lost 5 bases and 4 bases respectively, with 9 bases between them. The CDR3 runs 12 residues. The CDR3 spells CASSLGDYEQYF. The CDR3 DNA reads TGTGCCAGCAGTCTCGGAGATTACGAGCAGTACTTC.

The chain carries TRBV12-3 or TRBV12-4 and TRBJ2-3; D gene ambiguous. V was clipped by 8 bases and J by 6 bases, with 9 bases between them. The CDR3 length is 11 residues. CDR3 loop: CASEEEDTQYF. In DNA, the CDR3 is TGTGCCAGCGAAGAGGAGGATACGCAGTATTTT.

The chain links TRBV11-2 to TRBJ1-1; tentative D call: TRBD1 (5 bases). This CDR3 contains 13 residues. Germline CDR1 reads SGHAT; CDR2 reads FQNNGV. The V end was cut by 6 bases, the J end by 0 bases, with 8 bases between. The CDR3 loop is CASRGRMNTEAFF. CDR3 nucleotide sequence: TGTGCCAGCAGGGGGCGGATGAACACTGAAGCTTTCTTT. The entire variable domain, with the rest obtained from reference TRBV11-2 and TRBJ1-1, is as follows: EAGVAQSPRYKIIEKRQSVAFWCNPISGHATLYWYQQILGQGPKLLIQFQNNGVVDDSQLPKDRFSAERLKGVDSTLKIQPAKLEDSAVYLCASRGRMNTEAFFGQGTRLTVV.

The V call is TRBV25-1, the J call TRBJ2-2; D might be TRBD1 (6 bases). The CDR3 spans 16 residues. Trimming left V 1 base short and J 5 bases short, with 14 bases between. In germline, CDR1 is MGHDK, CDR2 SYGVNS. CDR3 in amino acids: CASSESPGQGTGELFF. Here the CDR3 DNA reads TGTGCCAGCAGTGAATCCCCAGGGCAGGGGACCGGGGAGCTGTTTTTT.

This clone was observed once. The chain has TRBV1 and TRBJ2-5; TRBD2 is the table's D call, not checked against the DNA. TRBV1 has pseudogene status. The length of the CDR3 is 15 residues. CDR3 protein: CTSTPLAGGQETQYF. The CDR3 nucleotides are TGCACCAGCACACCTCTAGCGGGGGGCCAAGAGACCCAGTACTTC.

This clone came up a few times. V usage is TRBV19 and J usage is TRBJ2-3, with TRBD2 as a possible D gene (7 bases). CDR3 length: 16 residues. Per germline, CDR1 LNHDA and CDR2 SQIVND (reference sequence). V shed 3 bases and J shed 6 bases, with 19 bases lying between them. The CDR3 region is CASSMTRGGGLDTQYF. CDR3 DNA: TGTGCCAGTAGTATGACTCGAGGGGGGGGTCTGGATACGCAGTATTTT.

V is TRBV30 and J is TRBJ2-3; D may be TRBD2 (5 bases). Germline CDR1 is GTSNPN and CDR2 is SVGIG (reference sequence). V was trimmed by 5 bases and J by 1 base, leaving 13 bases between them. The CDR3 covers 14 residues. The DNA of the CDR3 is TGTGCCTGGTCCTTGGCACTAGGCACAGATACGCAGTATTTT. This translates into CAWSLALGTDTQYF.

This clone was seen only a few times. The chain joins TRBV5-8 to TRBJ2-7; 9 nucleotides match TRBD2. V was pared by 4 bases and J by 3 bases, with 8 bases of the junction left unmatched. The germline V gene encodes CDR1 SGHTS and CDR2 YDEGEE. CDR3 size: 15 residues. The CDR3 loop reads CASSRQRGALYEQYF. CDR3 nucleotides: TGTGCCAGCAGCAGGCAGCGGGGGGCCCTCTACGAGCAGTACTTC. The full variable domain, rest sourced from reference TRBV5-8 and TRBJ2-7, is EAGVTQSPTHLIKTRGQQATLRCSPISGHTSVYWYQQALGLGLQFLLWYDEGEERNRGNFPPRFSGRQFPNYSSELNVNALELEDSALYLCASSRQRGALYEQYFGPGTRLTVT.

The chain employs TRBV6-5 and TRBJ1-6; the D gene is possibly TRBD1 (5 bases). Germline V gene data show CDR1 as MNHEY and CDR2 as SVGAGI. With 8 bases removed from V and 1 base from J, the gap between germline ends came to 9 bases. This CDR3 is built from 14 residues. CDR3 DNA sequence: TGTGCCAGCCGGGGGAGGTCCTATAATTCACCCCTCCACTTT. This gives the protein CASRGRSYNSPLHF.

The genes are TRBV5-8 and TRBJ2-2; 10 bases are shared with TRBD2. J lost 5 bases, V lost 2 bases, and 6 bases had no gene match. Germline assignment: CDR1 SGHTS and CDR2 YDEGEE. CDR3 length: 16 residues. DNA of the CDR3: TGTGCCAGCAGCTTCAGCGGGGGGGTGCGGACCGGGGAGCTGTTTTTT. This gives the protein CASSFSGGVRTGELFF.

The V gene is TRBV6-2 or TRBV6-3, the J gene TRBJ1-6; D might be TRBD1 (5 bases). Germline CDR1 is MNHEY and CDR2 is SVGEGT. The CDR3 sequence is 20 residues long. Trimming left V 0 bases short and J 9 bases short, with 27 bases between. The CDR3 coding sequence is TGTGCCAGCAGTTACTCGAGAATAAGAAGGGGAGGCCCAATAAGTTCACCCCTCCACTTT. This gives the protein CASSYSRIRRGGPISSPLHF.

The chain couples TRBV5-4 to TRBJ2-7, with D maybe TRBD1 (5 bases). From germline, CDR1 is SGHNT and CDR2 YYREEE (reference sequence). V was trimmed by 4 bases and J by 2 bases, leaving 16 bases between them. The CDR3 runs 15 residues. CDR3 coding DNA: TGTGCCAGCAGCCTGCCATATCACAGGCCCTACGAGCAGTACTTC. Translating gives CASSLPYHRPYEQYF.

The genes are TRBV30 and TRBJ2-2; possibly TRBD2 for D (6 bases). The CDR3 contains 13 residues. CDR1 and CDR2 from the germline V gene are GTSNPN and SVGIG (reference sequence). V lost 2 bases and J 8 bases, leaving 12 bases between the germline ends. The CDR3 DNA is TGTGCCTGGAGTCTTCCCGGGAGTGGGGAGCTGTTTTTT. Amino acid sequence: CAWSLPGSGELFF.

The chain joins TRBV6-5 to TRBJ2-3; TRBD2 agrees at 9 bases. V shed 5 bases and J 3 bases; nucleotides not matched to a gene: 6. Germline CDR1 MNHEY, CDR2 SVGAGI. CDR3 length equals 15 residues. The DNA for the CDR3 is TGTGCCAGCAGTCCTAGCGGGGCGTTAACAGATACGCAGTATTTT. Translating it yields CASSPSGALTDTQYF.

This clone showed up just once. CDR3 bases: TGTGCCAGCAGTGAGGACAGGAAGGGCGGCTACACCTTC. Amino acid sequence: CASSEDRKGGYTF. The chain joins TRBV2 to TRBJ1-2; 7 positions agree with TRBD1. Per germline, CDR1 SNHLY and CDR2 FYNNEI. J gave up 8 bases and V 3 bases, and 6 bases lay outside the gene matches. This CDR3 is 13 amino acids long. The complete variable domain, with remaining parts taken from reference TRBV2 and TRBJ1-2, reads EPEVTQTPSHQVTQMGQEVILRCVPISNHLYFYWYRQILGQKVEFLVSFYNNEISEKSEIFDDQFSVERPDGSNFTLKIRSTKLEDSAMYFCASSEDRKGGYTFGSGTRLTVV.

The chain couples TRBV6-6 to TRBJ2-4, with D unresolved. Trimming shortened V by 2 bases and J by 8 bases, and 16 bases separated the two germline ends. The germline V gene has CDR1 MNHNY and CDR2 SVGAGI (reference sequence). The length of the CDR3 is 15 residues. CDR3 loop: CASSYIPSLSHIQYF. The CDR3 DNA reads TGTGCCAGCAGTTACATCCCCTCACTTAGCCACATTCAGTACTTC.

This clone was seen a single time. The V and J genes are TRBV5-1 and TRBJ1-5, with 8 bases identical to TRBD1. Trimming cost V 0 bases and J 7 bases; bases outside gene matches: 6. Germline V lookup: CDR1 SGHRS, CDR2 YFSETQ. The CDR3 loop spans 15 amino acids. The CDR3 nucleotides read TGCGCCAGCAGCTTGGATCAGGGGGCGGGACAGCCCCAGCATTTT. Amino acids: CASSLDQGAGQPQHF.

This rearrangement joins TRBV11-2 to TRBJ2-5; TRBD2 agrees at 10 bases. The CDR3 is 16 amino acids. Looked up from germline, CDR1 is SGHAT and CDR2 is FQNNGV. Trimming at V came to 5 bases and at J to 0 bases, leaving 6 bases not matched to a gene. CDR3 protein: CASSLGAGGYQETQYF. The CDR3 nucleotides read TGTGCCAGCAGCCTAGGAGCGGGGGGGTACCAAGAGACCCAGTACTTC.

The gene calls are TRBV5-1 and TRBJ1-6, with 7 bases fitting TRBD1. V lost 6 bases, J lost 5 bases, and 5 bases stayed unmatched. From germline, CDR1 is SGHRS and CDR2 YFSETQ. This CDR3 is built from 14 residues. The CDR3 nucleotides are TGCGCCAGCAAGGAGGGACAGAATAATTCACCCCTCCACTTT. It translates to CASKEGQNNSPLHF.

This clone occurred once. This chain connects TRBV7-2 to TRBJ2-1; 10 positions agree with TRBD1. Trimming took 4 bases from V and 7 from J; bases not matched to a gene: 4. The germline V gene has CDR1 SGHTA and CDR2 FQGNSA. The CDR3 is 14 amino acids. CDR3 nucleotides: TGTGCCAGCAGCTCCCCGGACAGGGGGAATGAGCAGTTCTTC. Protein sequence: CASSSPDRGNEQFF.

The V and J genes are TRBV11-3 and TRBJ2-1; maybe TRBD1 (6 bases). Trimming took off 4 bases at V and 0 bases at J, with 10 bases between the two ends. Looked up from germline, CDR1 is SGHNT and CDR2 is YENEEA. This CDR3 has 15 residues. This chain's CDR3 is CASSSGERSYNEQFF. In DNA, the CDR3 is TGTGCCAGCAGCTCAGGGGAACGCTCCTACAATGAGCAGTTCTTC.

The chain is built from TRBV7-8 and TRBJ2-3, with TRBD2 matching 9 bases. There are 17 residues in the CDR3. V lost 2 bases and J lost 6; bases outside the gene matches: 12. Germline V gene sequence: CDR1 SGHVS, CDR2 FQNEAQ. The CDR3, as DNA: TGTGCCAGCAGCTTATCTAGCGGGGATCCTAGGTTCGATACGCAGTATTTT. This translates into CASSLSSGDPRFDTQYF.